Below, 18 T cell receptor beta chains from the same sample are listed, as sequenced in a study of glioma-infiltrating T cells after dendritic cell vaccination. Some clones are missing from TCRdb's copy, which holds only in-frame ones; the method was immunoSEQ multiplex PCR. The sample has tens of thousands of clones, 82% seen once; the top ten hold about 9%. The source material was blood, sampled before dendritic cell vaccination. The receptors originated from a human donor with glioblastoma.

This chain joins TRBV15 and TRBJ2-3; D possibly corresponds to TRBD2 (6 bases). This CDR3 is built from 13 residues. CDR1 and CDR2 (germline): LNHNV, YYDKDF (reference sequence). The germline V and J ends were trimmed by 9 bases and 1 base, with 11 bases remaining between them. CDR3 coding DNA: TGTGCCACTATGGGCGGGGGCACAGATACGCAGTATTTT. This encodes CATMGGGTDTQYF.

This clone was seen only once. The chain combines TRBV7-2 with TRBJ2-5; 8 bases line up with TRBD2. Germline V gene lookup returns CDR1 SGHTA and CDR2 FQGNSA. V was clipped by 2 bases and J by 4 bases; unmatched bases: 3. This CDR3 is 14 amino acids long. The CDR3 DNA is TGTGCCAGCAGCTTACAGGCGGGGGGAGAGACCCAGTACTTC. It codes for CASSLQAGGETQYF. The full variable domain, its missing parts supplied by reference TRBV7-2 and TRBJ2-5, is GAGVSQSPSNKVTEKGKDVELRCDPISGHTALYWYRQSLGQGLEFLIYFQGNSAPDKSGLPSDRFSAERTGGSVSTLTIQRTQQEDSAVYLCASSLQAGGETQYFGPGTRLLVL.

The chain couples TRBV20-1 to TRBJ1-2; D is unresolved. Deletions cut 2 bases from V and 13 bases from J, with 11 bases between. The CDR3 is 10 residues long. Germline assignment: CDR1 DFQATT and CDR2 SNEGSKA (reference sequence). The chain's CDR3 is CSARSEIPTF. CDR3 nucleotide sequence: TGCAGTGCTAGATCGGAGATCCCCACCTTC.

The chain is built from TRBV2 and TRBJ2-1; 9 bases are shared with TRBD2. Germline CDR1 SNHLY, CDR2 FYNNEI. Germline trimming cut 9 bases from V and 9 bases from J; bases unmatched to any gene: 9. The CDR3 covers 13 residues. This CDR3 reads CASPGSGGSEQFF. The CDR3 nucleotides are TGTGCCAGTCCAGGTAGCGGGGGTTCTGAGCAGTTCTTC.

The rearrangement joins TRBV5-1 to TRBJ2-5; D not resolved. Germline values: CDR1 SGHRS, CDR2 YFSETQ. The CDR3 is 13 amino acids. Between the trimmed V and J ends, which lost 0 bases and 4 bases, there was a span of 7 bases. The CDR3 sequence is CASSLGLPETQYF. Written as DNA, the CDR3 is TGCGCCAGCAGCTTGGGACTCCCAGAGACCCAGTACTTC.

V is TRBV7-2 and J is TRBJ2-1, with a weak D call TRBD2 (7 bases). CDR1 and CDR2 (germline): SGHTA, FQGNSA. The length of the CDR3 is 14 residues. V dropped 4 bases and J dropped 8 bases, with 15 bases sitting between them. CDR3 DNA sequence: TGTGCCAGCAGCTCGGGCGGGGGCCGGGATGAGCAGTTCTTC. Its translation: CASSSGGGRDEQFF.

The genes are TRBV2 and TRBJ2-5; D might be TRBD2 (5 bases). The CDR3 runs 12 residues. Trimming removed 6 bases from V and 12 bases from J, with 17 bases in between. Germline-derived CDR1 and CDR2 are SNHLY and FYNNEI. The CDR3 spells CASSPLRVSEYF. The CDR3 DNA reads as TGTGCCAGCAGCCCGCTTAGAGTTAGCGAGTACTTC.

Only a few counts were recorded for this clone. This CDR3 reads CASSGEGNVSEQYF. CDR3 nucleotide sequence: TGTGCCAGCAGTGGGGAGGGAAATGTCAGCGAGCAGTACTTC. V and J are TRBV6-1 and TRBJ2-7, with TRBD2 matching over 7 bases. Per the germline V gene, CDR1 is MNHNS and CDR2 is SASEGT. Unmatched junction bases numbered 9, after V lost 4 bases and J lost 6 bases. The CDR3 has 14 residues.

The CDR3 nucleotides are TGTGCCAGCAGCACGCGGTCCAGCTCAGATACGCAGTATTTT. Translating it yields CASSTRSSSDTQYF. This chain joins TRBV11-3 and TRBJ2-3, with D unresolved. Germline-derived CDR1 and CDR2 are SGHNT and YENEEA. The CDR3 covers 14 residues. The V gene lost 5 bases and the J gene lost 4 bases, with 13 bases spanning the gap.

This chain joins TRBV19 and TRBJ1-6; 8 nucleotides align to TRBD1. Germline V gene sequence: CDR1 LNHDA, CDR2 SQIVND (reference sequence). Trimming cost V 5 bases and J 10 bases; bases outside gene matches: 7. The CDR3 spans 14 residues. CDR3 region: CASSVTGASSPLHF. In DNA, the CDR3 is TGTGCCAGTAGTGTGACAGGGGCATCCTCACCCCTCCACTTT.

V and J are TRBV6-1 and TRBJ2-3; D is unclear. Trimming pared 3 bases from V and 0 bases from J, leaving 7 bases between. Germline lookup yields CDR1 MNHNS and CDR2 SASEGT. CDR3 length equals 14 residues. The CDR3 is CASSESFSTDTQYF. CDR3 bases: TGTGCCAGCAGTGAGTCTTTTAGCACAGATACGCAGTATTTT.

The J gene is TRBJ1-6, the V gene TRBV6-1; weak D call: TRBD1 (6 bases). CDR1 and CDR2 from the germline V gene are MNHNS and SASEGT. The CDR3 loop spans 14 amino acids. Trimming pared 4 bases from V and 13 bases from J, leaving 17 bases between. The CDR3 protein is CASSGDTGTTPLHF. DNA of the CDR3: TGTGCCAGCAGTGGGGACACAGGGACTACGCCCCTCCACTTT.

The chain joins TRBV2 to TRBJ2-5; D perhaps matches TRBD1 (5 bases). The end of the DNA is better explained by TRBJ2-7, so the J call may be wrong. The CDR3 consists of 16 residues. Germline V gives CDR1 SNHLY, CDR2 FYNNEI. For the CDR3, the DNA is TGTGCCAGCAGTAGGGGTGGTCTCATGATAACCTACGAGCAGTACTTC. Its translation is CASSRGGLMITYEQYF.

This clone was recorded once. The rearrangement uses TRBV6-1 and TRBJ1-6; no firm D call. V lost 8 bases and J 10 bases, leaving 9 bases between the germline ends. This CDR3 is 11 amino acids long. In germline, CDR1 is MNHNS, CDR2 SASEGT. The CDR3 nucleotides are TGTGCCAGCCTAGAAGAATCACCCCTCCACTTT. Translating gives CASLEESPLHF.

The V call is TRBV12-5, the J call TRBJ1-2; D is uncertain. The CDR3 runs 14 residues. Between the trimmed V and J ends, which lost 0 bases and 4 bases, there was a span of 9 bases. Germline V gives CDR1 LGHNT, CDR2 FRNRAP. CDR3 residues: CASGLVTASYGYTF. CDR3 DNA: TGTGCTAGTGGTTTGGTGACTGCCAGCTATGGCTACACCTTC.

This clone turned up a few times. CDR3 DNA sequence: TGCGCCAGCAGCTTGGAGGGGGGGTCCTCTGGAAACACCATATATTTT. Translating gives CASSLEGGSSGNTIYF. V usage is TRBV5-1 and J usage is TRBJ1-3, with D possibly matching TRBD1 (6 bases). V lost 0 bases and J 0 bases, leaving 10 bases between the germline ends. The V gene's germline CDR1 is SGHRS and CDR2 YFSETQ. The CDR3 is 16 amino acids.

V and J are TRBV27 and TRBJ2-6; D possibly corresponds to TRBD1 (5 bases). This CDR3 comprises 17 residues. Germline CDR1 reads MNHEY; CDR2 reads SMNVEV (reference sequence). Trimming stripped 5 bases from V and 4 bases from J, with 18 bases between. The CDR3 DNA follows: TGTGCCAGCAGTCAAAGGGGATGGGAATCCGGGGCCAACGTCCTGACTTTC. As protein: CASSQRGWESGANVLTF.

This clone was seen a few times. The chain has TRBV6-6 and TRBJ1-4; 8 nucleotides match TRBD1. V was clipped by 5 bases and J by 10 bases; unmatched bases: 9. The CDR3 consists of 14 residues. Germline CDR1 is MNHNY and CDR2 is SVGAGI (reference sequence). The CDR3, as DNA: TGTGCCAGCAGTACCTTCCAGGGGGCGCGAAAACTGTTTTTT. Translated, it gives CASSTFQGARKLFF.